These T cell receptor beta chains were read from a single sample in a study. TCRdb analysed the RT-PCR reads with MiXCR anew, one entry per CDR3 protein. The sample contains more than 550,000 distinct CDR3 sequences, 14% of which appear only once. The sample comprised memory CD4+ T cells from blood. The receptors were gathered from a female donor in good health, serving as a healthy control. CDR3s include the opening cysteine and the closing phenylalanine or tryptophan. The D gene is left open where the match is weak. The size of a clone is reported for some rows only, either as once, few or many, or as a class for expanded clones.

CDR3 protein: CASSLMVNEAFF; CDR3 DNA: TGTGCCAGCAGCTTAATGGTTAATGAAGCTTTCTTT; J gene: TRBJ1-1; clone size: -; D gene: -; V gene: TRBV7-2
CDR3 protein: CASSPGVRGMAQYF; CDR3 DNA: TGCGCCAGCAGTCCGGGGGTCCGTGGAATGGCCCAGTACTTC; J gene: TRBJ2-5; clone size: few; D gene: -; V gene: TRBV5-1
CDR3 protein: CASRGLRGTGELFF; CDR3 DNA: TGTGCCAGCAGGGGCCTCCGGGGGACCGGGGAGCTGTTTTTT; J gene: TRBJ2-2; clone size: -; D gene: -; V gene: TRBV7-2
CDR3 protein: CASSPRTSGTYTQYF; CDR3 DNA: TGTGCCAGCAGCCCAAGGACTAGCGGGACATATACGCAGTATTTT; J gene: TRBJ2-3; clone size: -; D gene: TRBD2; V gene: TRBV5-4
CDR3 protein: CSARPLPRGISGNTIYF; CDR3 DNA: TGCAGTGCTAGGCCCCTTCCCCGGGGGATCTCTGGAAACACCATATATTTT; J gene: TRBJ1-3; clone size: few; D gene: -; V gene: TRBV20-1
CDR3 protein: CASSLRTGDEKLFF; CDR3 DNA: TGTGCCAGCAGCTTGCGGACAGGGGATGAAAAACTGTTTTTT; J gene: TRBJ1-4; clone size: few; D gene: TRBD1; V gene: TRBV5-5
CDR3 protein: CASSPAGTGHVGYTF; CDR3 DNA: TGTGCCAGCAGCCCCGCCGGGACAGGCCACGTAGGCTACACCTTC; J gene: TRBJ1-2; clone size: many; D gene: TRBD1; V gene: TRBV12-3/TRBV12-4
CDR3 protein: CASSTTGKNYGYTF; CDR3 DNA: TGTGCCAGCAGTACGACAGGAAAAAACTATGGCTACACCTTC; J gene: TRBJ1-2; clone size: -; D gene: -; V gene: TRBV27
CDR3 protein: CSAVNRGGKRGEQYF; CDR3 DNA: TGCAGTGCTGTTAACAGGGGGGGAAAGAGGGGGGAGCAGTACTTC; J gene: TRBJ2-7; clone size: few; D gene: -; V gene: TRBV20-1
CDR3 protein: CATSIGPGYNEQFF; CDR3 DNA: TGTGCCACCAGCATAGGGCCCGGCTACAATGAGCAGTTCTTC; J gene: TRBJ2-1; clone size: many; D gene: -; V gene: TRBV15
CDR3 protein: CASSLRIAGGSEQYF; CDR3 DNA: TGTGCCAGCAGCTTGAGGATAGCGGGGGGCAGCGAGCAGTACTTC; J gene: TRBJ2-7; clone size: -; D gene: TRBD2; V gene: TRBV7-2